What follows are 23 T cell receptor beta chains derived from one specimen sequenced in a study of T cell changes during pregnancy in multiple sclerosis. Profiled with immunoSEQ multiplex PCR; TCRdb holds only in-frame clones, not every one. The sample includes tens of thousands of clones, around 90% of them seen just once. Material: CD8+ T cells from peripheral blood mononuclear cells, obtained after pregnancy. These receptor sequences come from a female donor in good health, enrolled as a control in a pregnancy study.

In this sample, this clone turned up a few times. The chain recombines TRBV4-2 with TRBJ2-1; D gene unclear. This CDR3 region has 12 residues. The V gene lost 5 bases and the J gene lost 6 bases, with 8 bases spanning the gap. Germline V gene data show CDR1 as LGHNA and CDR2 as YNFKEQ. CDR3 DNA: TGTGCCAGCAGCTTGAGAGGCAATGAGCAGTTCTTC. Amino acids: CASSLRGNEQFF.

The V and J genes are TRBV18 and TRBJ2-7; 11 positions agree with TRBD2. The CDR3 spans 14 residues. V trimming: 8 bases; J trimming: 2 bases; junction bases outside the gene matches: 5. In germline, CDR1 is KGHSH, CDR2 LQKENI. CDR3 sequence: CASAGLAVTYEQYF. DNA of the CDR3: TGTGCCAGCGCGGGACTAGCGGTTACCTACGAGCAGTACTTC.

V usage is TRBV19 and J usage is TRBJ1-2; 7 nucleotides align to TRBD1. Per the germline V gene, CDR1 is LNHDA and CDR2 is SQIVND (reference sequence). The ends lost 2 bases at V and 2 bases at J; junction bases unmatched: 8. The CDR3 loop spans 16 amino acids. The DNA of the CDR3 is TGTGCCAGTAGTATATGGGACAGCTATGAGAACTATGGCTACACCTTC. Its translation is CASSIWDSYENYGYTF.

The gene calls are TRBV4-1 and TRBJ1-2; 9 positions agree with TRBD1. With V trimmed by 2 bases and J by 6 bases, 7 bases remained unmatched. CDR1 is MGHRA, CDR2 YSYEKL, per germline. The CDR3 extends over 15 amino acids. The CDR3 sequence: CASSQRTGTGNGYTF. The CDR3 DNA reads TGCGCCAGCAGCCAACGCACCGGGACAGGGAATGGCTACACCTTC.

The CDR3 loop is CASGEFQPQHF. For the CDR3, the DNA is TGTGCCAGCGGGGAGTTTCAGCCCCAGCATTTT. This chain joins TRBV6-6 and TRBJ1-5; D is unresolved. Trimming took 8 bases from V and 6 from J, leaving 8 bases between them. The CDR3 runs to 11 residues. Looked up from germline, CDR1 is MNHNY and CDR2 is SVGAGI (reference sequence).

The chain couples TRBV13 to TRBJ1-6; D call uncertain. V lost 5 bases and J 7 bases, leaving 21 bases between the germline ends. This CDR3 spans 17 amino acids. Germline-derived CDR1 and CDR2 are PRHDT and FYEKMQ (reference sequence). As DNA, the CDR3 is TGTGCCAGCAGCACCCGAACTACAAACTCCGGGAATTCACCCCTCCACTTT. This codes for CASSTRTTNSGNSPLHF.

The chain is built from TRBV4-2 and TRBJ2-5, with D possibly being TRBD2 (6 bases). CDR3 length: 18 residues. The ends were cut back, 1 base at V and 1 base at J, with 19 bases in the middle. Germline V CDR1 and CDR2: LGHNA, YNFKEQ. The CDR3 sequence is CASSQGEAPGPFQETQYF. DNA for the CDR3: TGTGCCAGCAGCCAAGGGGAGGCCCCGGGACCCTTCCAAGAGACCCAGTACTTC.

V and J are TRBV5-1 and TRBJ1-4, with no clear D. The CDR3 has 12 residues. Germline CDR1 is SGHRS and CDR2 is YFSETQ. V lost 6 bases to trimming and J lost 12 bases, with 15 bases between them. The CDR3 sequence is CASTPDGGELFF. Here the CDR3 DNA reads TGCGCCAGCACCCCCGATGGCGGGGAACTGTTTTTT.

This chain's CDR3 is CASSQTGHPNQPQHF. CDR3 DNA: TGCGCCAGCAGCCAAACCGGACACCCAAATCAGCCCCAGCATTTT. The V gene is TRBV4-1, the J gene TRBJ1-5; D might be TRBD1 (5 bases). Germline V lookup: CDR1 MGHRA, CDR2 YSYEKL. V was cut by 2 bases and J by 4 bases, with 12 bases left in between. The CDR3 spans 15 residues.

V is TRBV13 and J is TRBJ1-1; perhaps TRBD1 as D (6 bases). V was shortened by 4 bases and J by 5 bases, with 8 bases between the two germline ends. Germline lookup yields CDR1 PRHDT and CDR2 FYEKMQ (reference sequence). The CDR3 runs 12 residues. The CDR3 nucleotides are TGTGCCAGCAGCTCAGGACAGACTGAAGCTTTCTTT. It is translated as CASSSGQTEAFF.

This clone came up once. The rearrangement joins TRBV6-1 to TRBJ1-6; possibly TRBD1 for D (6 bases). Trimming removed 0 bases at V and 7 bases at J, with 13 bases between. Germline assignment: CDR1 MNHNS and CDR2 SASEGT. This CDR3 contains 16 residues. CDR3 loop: CASSEAMGAGNSPLHF. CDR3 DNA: TGTGCCAGCAGTGAAGCCATGGGGGCCGGGAATTCACCCCTCCACTTT.

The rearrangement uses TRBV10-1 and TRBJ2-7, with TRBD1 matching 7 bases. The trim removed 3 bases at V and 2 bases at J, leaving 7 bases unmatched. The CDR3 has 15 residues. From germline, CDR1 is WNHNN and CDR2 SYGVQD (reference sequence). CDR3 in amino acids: CASSDSPGQAYEQYF. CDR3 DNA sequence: TGCGCCAGCAGTGATTCCCCAGGACAGGCCTACGAGCAGTACTTC.

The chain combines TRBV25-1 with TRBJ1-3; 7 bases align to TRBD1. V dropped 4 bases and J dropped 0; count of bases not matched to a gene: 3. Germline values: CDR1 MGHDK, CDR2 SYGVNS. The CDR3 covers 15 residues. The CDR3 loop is CASSVRDSSGNTIYF. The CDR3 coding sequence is TGTGCCAGCAGTGTAAGGGACAGCTCTGGAAACACCATATATTTT.

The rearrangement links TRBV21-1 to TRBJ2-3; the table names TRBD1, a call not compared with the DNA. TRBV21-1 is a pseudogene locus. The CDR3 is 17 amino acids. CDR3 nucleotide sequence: TGTGCCAGCAGCAAAGTCCAGGGACATACTAGCACAGATACGCAGTATTTT. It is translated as CASSKVQGHTSTDTQYF.

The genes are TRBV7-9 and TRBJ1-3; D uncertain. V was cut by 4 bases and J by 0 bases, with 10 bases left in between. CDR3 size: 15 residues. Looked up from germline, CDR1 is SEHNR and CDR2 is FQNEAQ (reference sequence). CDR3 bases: TGTGCCAGCAGCTCCTACAGCCTCTCTGGAAACACCATATATTTT. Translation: CASSSYSLSGNTIYF.

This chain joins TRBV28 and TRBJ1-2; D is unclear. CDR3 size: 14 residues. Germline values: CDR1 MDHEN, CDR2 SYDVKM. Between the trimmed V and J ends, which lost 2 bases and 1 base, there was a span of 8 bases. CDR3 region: CASSLVGLNYGYTF. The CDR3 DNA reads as TGTGCCAGCAGTTTAGTTGGCCTTAACTATGGCTACACCTTC.

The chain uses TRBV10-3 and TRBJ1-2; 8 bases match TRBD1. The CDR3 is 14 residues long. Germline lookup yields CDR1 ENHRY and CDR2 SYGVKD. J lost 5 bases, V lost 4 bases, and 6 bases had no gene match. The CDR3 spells CAISGGGTGYGYTF. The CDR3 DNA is TGTGCCATCAGTGGGGGAGGGACAGGTTATGGCTACACCTTC.

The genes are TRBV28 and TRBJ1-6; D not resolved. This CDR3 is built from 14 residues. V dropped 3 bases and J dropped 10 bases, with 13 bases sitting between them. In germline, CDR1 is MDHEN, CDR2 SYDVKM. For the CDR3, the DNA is TGTGCCAGCAGTTTTTTGGAGGCCAGGTCACCCCTCCACTTT. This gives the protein CASSFLEARSPLHF.

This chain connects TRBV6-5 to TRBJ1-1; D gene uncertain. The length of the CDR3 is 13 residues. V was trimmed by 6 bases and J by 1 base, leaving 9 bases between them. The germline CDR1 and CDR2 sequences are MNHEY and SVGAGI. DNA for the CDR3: TGTGCCAGCAGCCGCCGCGGGAACACTGAAGCTTTCTTT. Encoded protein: CASSRRGNTEAFF.

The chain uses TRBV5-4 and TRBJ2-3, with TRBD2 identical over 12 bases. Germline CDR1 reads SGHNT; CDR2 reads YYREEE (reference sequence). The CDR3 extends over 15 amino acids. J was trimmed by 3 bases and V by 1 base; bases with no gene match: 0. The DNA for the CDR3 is TGTGCCAGCAGCTTGACTAGCGGGGGGACAGATACGCAGTATTTT. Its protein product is CASSLTSGGTDTQYF.

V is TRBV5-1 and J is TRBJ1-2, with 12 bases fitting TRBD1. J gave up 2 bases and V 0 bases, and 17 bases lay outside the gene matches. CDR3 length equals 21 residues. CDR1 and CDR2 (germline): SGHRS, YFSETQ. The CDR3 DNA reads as TGCGCCAGCAGCTTGGCCATTGTTGACCCGGGACAGGGGGCGCAAAACTATGGCTACACCTTC. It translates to CASSLAIVDPGQGAQNYGYTF.

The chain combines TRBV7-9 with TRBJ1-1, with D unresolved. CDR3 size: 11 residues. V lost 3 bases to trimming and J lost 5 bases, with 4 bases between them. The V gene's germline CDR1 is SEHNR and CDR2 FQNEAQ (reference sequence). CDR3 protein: CASSFPTEAFF. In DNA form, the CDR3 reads TGTGCCAGCAGCTTTCCAACTGAAGCTTTCTTT.

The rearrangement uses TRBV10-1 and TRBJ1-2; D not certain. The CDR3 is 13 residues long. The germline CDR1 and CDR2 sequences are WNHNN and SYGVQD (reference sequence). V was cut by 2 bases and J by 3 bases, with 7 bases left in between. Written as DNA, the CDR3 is TGCGCCAGCAGTGAGAGACATGACTATGGCTACACCTTC. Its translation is CASSERHDYGYTF.